The 27 T cell receptor beta chains below come from one sample, sequenced in a study of blood T cell repertoires in COVID-19. Profiled with immunoSEQ multiplex PCR; TCRdb holds only in-frame clones, not every one. The top ten hold about 60% of the sample, which has about 39,000 clones, around 84% seen once. Material: peripheral blood. The receptors stem from a man in his 70s with acute or convalescent COVID-19.

The rearrangement uses TRBV10-1 and TRBJ1-5, with 7 bases matching TRBD1. The V and J ends lost 10 bases and 0 bases, in that order; junction bases with no gene match: 6. The CDR3 contains 14 residues. Germline CDR1 and CDR2: WNHNN and SYGVQD (reference sequence). The CDR3 loop is CATGGQFSNQPQHF. CDR3 in DNA: TGCGCCACAGGGGGGCAATTTAGCAATCAGCCCCAGCATTTT.

This clone qualifies as medium-sized. The rearrangement uses TRBV9 and TRBJ2-2, with TRBD2 matching 10 bases. Unmatched junction bases numbered 8, after V lost 4 bases and J lost 8 bases. Looked up from germline, CDR1 is SGDLS and CDR2 is YYNGEE. The CDR3 totals 15 residues. Here the CDR3 DNA reads TGTGCCAGCAGCCCGTGGACTAGCGGAACAGGGGAGCTGTTTTTT. The encoded protein is CASSPWTSGTGELFF.

This clone has only one observation. The J gene is TRBJ2-3, the V gene TRBV10-1; 11 nucleotides align to TRBD2. The CDR3 totals 14 residues. The J segment lost 4 bases and the V segment lost 5 bases, leaving 2 bases of the junction unmatched. CDR1 is WNHNN and CDR2 is SYGVQD in the germline V gene (reference sequence). The CDR3 region is CASSKGLAADTQYF. CDR3 in DNA: TGCGCCAGCAGTAAGGGACTAGCGGCAGATACGCAGTATTTT.

The chain employs TRBV7-2 and TRBJ1-5; D might be TRBD1 (5 bases). The V gene lost 1 base and the J gene lost 2 bases, with 12 bases spanning the gap. CDR1 is SGHTA and CDR2 is FQGNSA in the germline V gene. CDR3 length: 16 amino acids. The CDR3 protein is CASSLGGGVRNQPQHF. In DNA, the CDR3 is TGTGCCAGCAGCTTAGGGGGAGGGGTTCGCAATCAGCCCCAGCATTTT.

The table lists this clone with a few counts. The chain combines TRBV7-2 with TRBJ1-1, with 8 bases lining up with TRBD1. The CDR3 runs to 13 residues. V dropped 6 bases and J dropped 4; count of bases not matched to a gene: 4. Germline lookup yields CDR1 SGHTA and CDR2 FQGNSA. The CDR3 sequence is CASRIQGATEAFF. The CDR3 nucleotides read TGTGCCAGCAGGATCCAGGGGGCCACTGAAGCTTTCTTT. Looking up the rest from reference TRBV7-2 and TRBJ1-1 gives the full variable domain: GAGVSQSPSNKVTEKGKDVELRCDPISGHTALYWYRQSLGQGLEFLIYFQGNSAPDKSGLPSDRFSAERTGGSVSTLTIQRTQQEDSAVYLCASRIQGATEAFFGQGTRLTVV.

This chain uses TRBV9 with TRBJ1-3, with D perhaps matching TRBD1 (5 bases). From germline, CDR1 is SGDLS and CDR2 YYNGEE. The CDR3 contains 13 residues. The V end lost 7 bases, the J end lost 4 bases, and 12 bases lay between the germline ends. Here the CDR3 reads CASDGRAGNTIYF. CDR3 coding DNA: TGTGCCAGCGATGGCAGGGCCGGAAACACCATATATTTT.

The V call is TRBV7-2, the J call TRBJ1-5; D not resolved. The germline V gene encodes CDR1 SGHTA and CDR2 FQGNSA. The CDR3 spans 16 residues. Trimming removed 1 base from V and 2 bases from J, with 12 bases in between. In DNA, the CDR3 is TGTGCCAGCAGCTTAGGGCCCCGTGGAGGCAATCAGCCCCAGCATTTT. Its protein product is CASSLGPRGGNQPQHF.

This chain connects TRBV6-1 to TRBJ1-3, with D maybe TRBD1 (6 bases). The CDR3 covers 17 residues. The germline gives CDR1 MNHNS, CDR2 SASEGT. Between the trimmed V and J ends, which lost 3 bases and 0 bases, there was a span of 15 bases. CDR3 protein: CASSDLTGTHSGNTIYF. The CDR3, as DNA: TGTGCCAGCAGTGACTTAACAGGGACCCACTCTGGAAACACCATATATTTT.

The chain carries TRBV7-2 and TRBJ1-6; D gene uncertain. This CDR3 has 15 amino acids. The germline gives CDR1 SGHTA, CDR2 FQGNSA. Trimming pared 2 bases from V and 7 bases from J, leaving 12 bases between. This CDR3 is CASSLRVQSNSPLHF. For the CDR3, the DNA is TGTGCCAGCAGCTTACGTGTACAGTCGAATTCACCCCTCCACTTT.

J is TRBJ1-2 and V is TRBV12-3 or TRBV12-4; possibly TRBD1 for D (5 bases). Trimming stripped 4 bases from V and 7 bases from J, with 13 bases between. The CDR3 consists of 13 residues. This CDR3 reads CASSSEGIGGYTF. The CDR3 bases are TGTGCCAGCAGTTCGGAGGGGATCGGTGGCTACACCTTC.

This clone was observed a single time. V usage is TRBV19 and J usage is TRBJ1-1; no firm D call. CDR1 is LNHDA, CDR2 SQIVND, per germline (reference sequence). The CDR3 spans 13 residues. Trimming shortened V by 10 bases and J by 5 bases, and 17 bases separated the two germline ends. The CDR3 loop is CATQALADTEAFF. The DNA for the CDR3 is TGTGCCACCCAGGCGTTGGCAGATACTGAAGCTTTCTTT.

This chain joins TRBV6-5 and TRBJ1-1, with D perhaps matching TRBD1 (5 bases). The CDR3 contains 13 residues. V lost 6 bases, J lost 4 bases, and 12 bases lay in between. Germline lookup yields CDR1 MNHEY and CDR2 SVGAGI. The CDR3 coding sequence is TGTGCCAGCAGGGCCGGGGGGGGCACTGAAGCTTTCTTT. Translating gives CASRAGGGTEAFF.

This clone was detected only once. The V and J genes are TRBV18 and TRBJ2-1, with D unresolved. Germline CDR1 is KGHSH and CDR2 is LQKENI. V shed 4 bases and J shed 5 bases, with 6 bases lying between them. This CDR3 spans 12 amino acids. The CDR3 bases are TGTGCCAGCTCACTGGCTGACAATGAGCAGTTCTTC. This translates into CASSLADNEQFF.

The V call is TRBV5-4, the J call TRBJ2-5, with 11 bases identical to TRBD2. The J segment lost 4 bases and the V segment lost 7 bases, leaving 9 bases of the junction unmatched. Germline assignment: CDR1 SGHNT and CDR2 YYREEE (reference sequence). The CDR3 is 15 residues long. The CDR3 coding sequence is TGTGCCAGCTACCCCGGGACTAGCGGTGGAGAGACCCAGTACTTC. Protein sequence: CASYPGTSGGETQYF.

The rearrangement uses TRBV6-5 and TRBJ1-3, with 7 bases aligning to TRBD1. V was pared by 7 bases and J by 1 base, with 1 base of the junction left unmatched. The V gene's germline CDR1 is MNHEY and CDR2 SVGAGI. The CDR3 spans 13 residues. CDR3 bases: TGTGCCAGCAAGGGGGCGTCTGGAAACACCATATATTTT. Protein sequence: CASKGASGNTIYF.

V gene TRBV19 combines with J gene TRBJ2-3; a possible D gene is TRBD2 (5 bases). The V and J ends lost 5 bases and 4 bases respectively, with 10 bases between them. CDR3 length: 13 amino acids. CDR1 and CDR2 from the germline V gene are LNHDA and SQIVND (reference sequence). CDR3: CASSAGGADTQYF. Written as DNA, the CDR3 is TGTGCCAGTAGTGCAGGAGGCGCAGATACGCAGTATTTT.

The chain links TRBV3-1 (or the pseudogene TRBV3-2) to TRBJ2-3; 9 bases agree with TRBD2. CDR3 length: 15 amino acids. Germline loops: CDR1 LGHDT, CDR2 YNNKEL (reference sequence). V trimming: 2 bases; J trimming: 3 bases; junction bases outside the gene matches: 3. CDR3 residues: CASSQRGGATDTQYF. Written as DNA, the CDR3 is TGTGCCAGCAGCCAACGCGGGGGGGCGACAGATACGCAGTATTTT.

The rearrangement joins TRBV12-5 to TRBJ2-3, with D perhaps matching TRBD1 (6 bases). The CDR3 extends over 16 amino acids. The germline V gene encodes CDR1 LGHNT and CDR2 FRNRAP. Trimming pared 2 bases from V and 2 bases from J, leaving 14 bases between. CDR3 amino acids: CASGLSSGHHTDTQYF. The CDR3 region has the DNA TGTGCTAGTGGTTTGTCCTCGGGACACCACACAGATACGCAGTATTTT.

The rearrangement joins TRBV19 to TRBJ2-2; a possible D gene is TRBD1 (6 bases). V shed 4 bases and J shed 0 bases, with 6 bases lying between them. Looked up from germline, CDR1 is LNHDA and CDR2 is SQIVND (reference sequence). The CDR3 runs 14 residues. The CDR3 nucleotides are TGTGCCAGTAGTAGGGGGCCGAACACCGGGGAGCTGTTTTTT. It codes for CASSRGPNTGELFF.

The chain carries TRBV15 and TRBJ2-1, with 10 nucleotides matching TRBD1. V trimming: 3 bases; J trimming: 9 bases; junction bases outside the gene matches: 8. The CDR3 spans 15 residues. Germline V gives CDR1 LNHNV, CDR2 YYDKDF (reference sequence). The CDR3 DNA reads as TGTGCCACCAGCAGGGCTGGACAGGGGGGATTTGAGCAGTTCTTC. This codes for CATSRAGQGGFEQFF. The full variable domain, its missing parts supplied by reference TRBV15 and TRBJ2-1, is DAMVIQNPRYQVTQFGKPVTLSCSQTLNHNVMYWYQQKSSQAPKLLFHYYDKDFNNEADTPDNFQSRRPNTSFCFLDIRSPGLGDTAMYLCATSRAGQGGFEQFFGPGTRLTVL.

DNA of the CDR3: TGTGCCAGCAGACCCAGACAGACCCGCAATCAGCCCCAGCATTTT. Translation: CASRPRQTRNQPQHF. This chain joins TRBV6-5 and TRBJ1-5; tentative D call: TRBD1 (5 bases). This CDR3 has 15 residues. V was cut by 6 bases and J by 2 bases, with 14 bases left in between. The germline gives CDR1 MNHEY, CDR2 SVGAGI.

This clone was recorded many times. The gene calls are TRBV7-2 and TRBJ1-2, with D perhaps matching TRBD1 (5 bases). The V and J ends lost 2 bases and 2 bases respectively, with 15 bases between them. The germline V gene encodes CDR1 SGHTA and CDR2 FQGNSA. The CDR3 sequence is 16 residues long. The CDR3 coding sequence is TGTGCCAGCAGCTTACCCAGGGCCTCATACAACTATGGCTACACCTTC. This codes for CASSLPRASYNYGYTF.

V gene TRBV7-2 combines with J gene TRBJ1-2; D unresolved. Germline lookup yields CDR1 SGHTA and CDR2 FQGNSA. V lost 7 bases, J lost 4 bases, and 10 bases lay in between. The CDR3 has 12 residues. CDR3 coding DNA: TGTGCCAGCACCTTTTCCTTCTATGGCTACACCTTC. Translation gives CASTFSFYGYTF.

This rearrangement joins TRBV3-1 (or the pseudogene TRBV3-2) to TRBJ2-7; D unresolved. Germline assignment: CDR1 LGHDT and CDR2 YNNKEL (reference sequence). Trimming took 4 bases from V and 2 from J, leaving 12 bases between them. The CDR3 is made up of 14 amino acids. DNA of the CDR3: TGTGCCAGCAGCCGGGCCTTTGGTACCTACGAGCAGTACTTC. Translated, it gives CASSRAFGTYEQYF.

The chain recombines TRBV7-2 with TRBJ2-1, with D uncertain. Trimming pared 5 bases from V and 10 bases from J, leaving 15 bases between. CDR1 is SGHTA and CDR2 is FQGNSA in the germline V gene. The CDR3 length is 13 residues. The CDR3 here is CASSGLSNGEQFF. The CDR3 DNA reads as TGTGCCAGCAGCGGGCTATCCAACGGAGAGCAGTTCTTC.

DNA for the CDR3: TGTGCCAGCAGGACCCCAGGGCTAGGGACTGAAGCTTTCTTT. Encoded protein: CASRTPGLGTEAFF. This sequence joins TRBV6-5 and TRBJ1-1; perhaps TRBD1 as D (5 bases). The CDR3 sequence is 14 residues long. CDR1 and CDR2 (germline): MNHEY, SVGAGI. The V end was cut by 6 bases, the J end by 5 bases, with 16 bases between.

The chain is built from TRBV29-1 and TRBJ1-2; D not resolved. Germline V lookup: CDR1 SQVTM, CDR2 ANQGSEA. Trimming shortened V by 0 bases and J by 4 bases, and 12 bases separated the two germline ends. The CDR3 consists of 14 residues. DNA for the CDR3: TGCAGCGTTGAAGACAGGCGCCGGTCCTATGGCTACACCTTC. Translation gives CSVEDRRRSYGYTF.